Following are 28 T cell receptor beta chains from one sample sequenced in a study of monozygotic twins with inflammatory bowel disease. TCRdb reprocessed the 5' RACE reads and stores each CDR3 protein as one record, lacking DNA. The sample table includes 400,000 or so distinct CDR3 sequences. The sequenced sample consisted of blood. The receptor set was obtained from a human donor with ulcerative colitis or Crohn's disease, or a healthy co-twin of an affected twin (not recorded which).

The chain couples TRBV20-1 to TRBJ1-6; TCRdb picks TRBD1, but there is no DNA to check that call. The germline V gene encodes CDR1 DFQATT and CDR2 SNEGSKA (reference sequence). The CDR3 has 12 amino acids. The CDR3 loop is CSAGGQGSPLHF.

The gene calls are TRBV5-1 and TRBJ2-2; there is no DNA to check the TCRdb D call of TRBD2. CDR3 length: 15 amino acids. The germline CDR1 and CDR2 sequences are SGHRS and YFSETQ. CDR3 residues: CASSSRDLNTGELFF.

This chain links TRBV18 with TRBJ2-5; TCRdb outputs TRBD1, but without DNA this stays unchecked. The germline CDR1 and CDR2 sequences are KGHSH and LQKENI. The CDR3 length is 16 residues. This chain's CDR3 is CASSPTPGTGQETQYF.

The chain employs TRBV20-1 and TRBJ1-1; TCRdb designates TRBD1, a call that cannot be tested without DNA. Germline loops: CDR1 DFQATT, CDR2 SNEGSKA (reference sequence). There are 16 residues in the CDR3. The CDR3 loop is CSARHRTGVGNTEAFF.

V gene TRBV5-1 combines with J gene TRBJ2-3. The germline V gene has CDR1 SGHRS and CDR2 YFSETQ. This CDR3 region has 17 residues. This CDR3 reads CASSLARLAGRTDTQYF.

V gene TRBV7-8 combines with J gene TRBJ2-3; the D call from TCRdb, TRBD1, cannot be confirmed without DNA. CDR1 and CDR2 (germline): SGHVS, FQNEAQ. The CDR3 contains 15 residues. The CDR3 sequence is CASSRGQGAGDTQYF.

The chain couples TRBV20-1 to TRBJ2-6; TCRdb's D call of TRBD2 is untestable without DNA. The CDR3 totals 18 residues. The germline V gene has CDR1 DFQATT and CDR2 SNEGSKA (reference sequence). Here the CDR3 reads CSAIRASRASSGANVLTF.

The chain joins TRBV29-1 to TRBJ2-7. CDR1 and CDR2 (germline): SQVTM, ANQGSEA. The CDR3 has 12 residues. CDR3 in amino acids: CSVDSGAYEQYF.

The chain couples TRBV28 to TRBJ1-5. The germline CDR1 and CDR2 sequences are MDHEN and SYDVKM. The CDR3 runs 15 residues. The CDR3 region is CASSFTRHHRWPQHF.

The chain joins TRBV19 to TRBJ1-1. The germline CDR1 and CDR2 sequences are LNHDA and SQIVND (reference sequence). The CDR3 runs 14 residues. Here the CDR3 reads CASSIDLGNTEAFF.

The genes are TRBV12-3 or TRBV12-4 and TRBJ1-5; TCRdb selects TRBD1, and the lack of DNA leaves this call unchecked. CDR3 length: 15 residues. This CDR3 reads CASSLTGQFIQPQHF.

This chain connects TRBV3-1 to TRBJ1-1; lacking DNA, the TRBD1 call made by TCRdb goes unchecked. CDR3 length: 14 residues. The germline V gene encodes CDR1 LGHDT and CDR2 YNNKEL (reference sequence). The CDR3 loop reads CASSKSGGPSEAFF.

The chain uses TRBV19 and TRBJ1-2; TCRdb calls TRBD1, which cannot be checked without DNA. The CDR3 runs 15 residues. CDR1 and CDR2 (germline): LNHDA, SQIVND (reference sequence). The CDR3 spells CASSIEAGQYGGYTF.

The chain recombines TRBV5-1 with TRBJ2-5; the D call from TCRdb, TRBD1, cannot be confirmed without DNA. The germline CDR1 and CDR2 sequences are SGHRS and YFSETQ. The length of the CDR3 is 16 residues. The CDR3 loop is CASSATRDRDGETQYF.

The chain uses TRBV3-1 and TRBJ2-5; the TCRdb call, TRBD2, lacks DNA for checking. The V gene's germline CDR1 is LGHDT and CDR2 YNNKEL (reference sequence). The CDR3 contains 16 residues. CDR3: CASSQAGLAGPKTQYF.

The CDR3 region is CASSSTSGGAGNEQFF. The V and J genes are TRBV11-2 and TRBJ2-1; with no DNA, the TCRdb D assignment of TRBD2 cannot be verified. The germline V gene has CDR1 SGHAT and CDR2 FQNNGV. CDR3 length: 16 amino acids.

The chain recombines TRBV7-2 with TRBJ1-4; TCRdb's assignment of TRBD1 cannot be checked, as there is no DNA. The germline V gene encodes CDR1 SGHTA and CDR2 FQGNSA. The CDR3 is 17 residues long. The CDR3 sequence: CASSPRQAGWTNEKLFF.

The chain uses TRBV7-2 and TRBJ2-7. The CDR3 covers 14 residues. Germline V CDR1 and CDR2: SGHTA, FQGNSA. The CDR3 loop reads CASSSRTGPYEQYF.

The chain uses TRBV7-9 and TRBJ2-7; TCRdb gives TRBD2 as the D gene, but with no DNA this cannot be confirmed. Germline assignment: CDR1 SEHNR and CDR2 FQNEAQ (reference sequence). The CDR3 covers 15 residues. CDR3 region: CASSGEGDFSYEQYF.

V and J are TRBV7-3 and TRBJ1-6. Per the germline V gene, CDR1 is SGHTA and CDR2 is FQGTGA. The CDR3 loop spans 13 amino acids. The CDR3 reads CASSPGTNSPLHF.

This chain joins TRBV9 and TRBJ1-2; the TRBD1 assignment by TCRdb is unverifiable without DNA. This CDR3 is built from 13 residues. Germline V CDR1 and CDR2: SGDLS, YYNGEE. The CDR3 reads CASSSGQGDGYTF.

The chain uses TRBV4-1 and TRBJ2-3; TCRdb reports TRBD2, a call that lacks DNA to check it against. The CDR3 spans 15 residues. CDR1 and CDR2 from the germline V gene are MGHRA and YSYEKL. CDR3 protein: CASSQELAGADTQYF.

The chain joins TRBV27 to TRBJ2-7; TCRdb's D gene call, TRBD2, goes unchecked for lack of DNA. The CDR3 is 13 residues long. CDR1 is MNHEY and CDR2 is SMNVEV in the germline V gene (reference sequence). The CDR3: CASSRTSAYEQYF.

This chain links TRBV11-2 with TRBJ2-7; TCRdb's assignment of TRBD1 cannot be checked, as there is no DNA. CDR3 length: 15 amino acids. Germline CDR1 and CDR2: SGHAT and FQNNGV. This CDR3 is CASSVTGGSGYEQYF.

The chain joins TRBV29-1 to TRBJ1-1; the TRBD1 assignment by TCRdb is unverifiable without DNA. This CDR3 is 14 amino acids long. Germline loops: CDR1 SQVTM, CDR2 ANQGSEA. CDR3 sequence reads: CSVVFGGANTEAFF.

Here the CDR3 reads CATSGGTGTYNEQFF. The rearrangement uses TRBV24-1 and TRBJ2-1; no DNA is available, so the TRBD1 call from TCRdb remains unchecked. The CDR3 runs to 15 residues. CDR1 is KGHDR, CDR2 SFDVKD, per germline.

The CDR3 is CASRIRGNTEAFF. The rearrangement uses TRBV2 and TRBJ1-1; TCRdb returns TRBD1, unconfirmable since there is no DNA. The CDR3 is 13 amino acids. Germline CDR1 is SNHLY and CDR2 is FYNNEI.

The chain is built from TRBV7-2 and TRBJ1-1. The germline CDR1 and CDR2 sequences are SGHTA and FQGNSA. The CDR3 is 15 amino acids. This CDR3 reads CASSLVLTQNTEAFF.